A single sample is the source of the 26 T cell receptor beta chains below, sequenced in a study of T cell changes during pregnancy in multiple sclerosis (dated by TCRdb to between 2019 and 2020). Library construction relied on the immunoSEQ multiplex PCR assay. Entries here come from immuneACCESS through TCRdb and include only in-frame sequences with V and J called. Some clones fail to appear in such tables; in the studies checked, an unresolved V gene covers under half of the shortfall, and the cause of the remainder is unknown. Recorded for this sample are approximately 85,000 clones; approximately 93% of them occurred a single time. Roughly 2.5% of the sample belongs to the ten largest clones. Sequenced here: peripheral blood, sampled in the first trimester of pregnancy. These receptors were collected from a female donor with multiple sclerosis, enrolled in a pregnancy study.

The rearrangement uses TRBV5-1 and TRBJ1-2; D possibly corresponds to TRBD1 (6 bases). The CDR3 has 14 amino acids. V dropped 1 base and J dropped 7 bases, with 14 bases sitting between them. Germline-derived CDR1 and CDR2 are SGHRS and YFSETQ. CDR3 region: CASSLFDRSGGYTF. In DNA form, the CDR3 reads TGCGCCAGCAGCTTGTTCGACAGGAGCGGTGGCTACACCTTC.

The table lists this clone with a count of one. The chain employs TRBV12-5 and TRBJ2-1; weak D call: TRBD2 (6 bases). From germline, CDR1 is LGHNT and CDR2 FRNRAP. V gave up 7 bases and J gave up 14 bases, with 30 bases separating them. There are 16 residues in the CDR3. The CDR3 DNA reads TGTGCTAGTGACCGCCTGACTAGTCTCGCCAACGGGTTGAAGTTCTTC. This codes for CASDRLTSLANGLKFF.

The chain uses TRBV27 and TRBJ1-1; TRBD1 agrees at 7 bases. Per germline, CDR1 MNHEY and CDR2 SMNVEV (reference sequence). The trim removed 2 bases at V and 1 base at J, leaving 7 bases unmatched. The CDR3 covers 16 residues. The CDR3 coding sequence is TGTGCCAGCAGTTTAAGAGGGGGACAGCCGAACACTGAAGCTTTCTTT. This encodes CASSLRGGQPNTEAFF.

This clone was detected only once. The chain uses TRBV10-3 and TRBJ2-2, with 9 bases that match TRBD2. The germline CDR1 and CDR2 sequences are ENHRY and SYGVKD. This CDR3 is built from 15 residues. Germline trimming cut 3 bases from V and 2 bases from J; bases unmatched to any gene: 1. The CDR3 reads CAISDLAGNTGELFF. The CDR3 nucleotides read TGTGCCATCAGTGACCTAGCGGGAAACACCGGGGAGCTGTTTTTT.

The CDR3 reads CASSYGERTEAFF. The CDR3 bases are TGTGCCAGCAGTTATGGGGAGAGGACTGAAGCTTTCTTT. The J gene is TRBJ1-1, the V gene TRBV6-4; D is unclear. The CDR3 spans 13 residues. In germline, CDR1 is MRHNA, CDR2 SNTAGT. Trimming left V 5 bases short and J 5 bases short, with 12 bases between.

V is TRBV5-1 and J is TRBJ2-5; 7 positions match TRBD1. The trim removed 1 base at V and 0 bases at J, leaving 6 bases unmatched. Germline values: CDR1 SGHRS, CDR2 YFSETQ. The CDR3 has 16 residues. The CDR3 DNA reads TGCGCCAGCAGCTTGATAGGGGGCGGCCACCAAGAGACCCAGTACTTC. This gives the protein CASSLIGGGHQETQYF.

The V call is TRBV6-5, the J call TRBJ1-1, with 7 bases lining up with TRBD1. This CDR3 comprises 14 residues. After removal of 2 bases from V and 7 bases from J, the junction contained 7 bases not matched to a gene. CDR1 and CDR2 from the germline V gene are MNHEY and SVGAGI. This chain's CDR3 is CASSYDREGGEAFF. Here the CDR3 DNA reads TGTGCCAGCAGTTACGACAGGGAAGGAGGTGAAGCTTTCTTT.

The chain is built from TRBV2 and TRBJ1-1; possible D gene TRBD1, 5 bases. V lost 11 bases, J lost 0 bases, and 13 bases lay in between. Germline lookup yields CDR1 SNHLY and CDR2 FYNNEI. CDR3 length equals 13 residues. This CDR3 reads CAGGVHMNTEAFF. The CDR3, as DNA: TGTGCCGGGGGGGTACATATGAACACTGAAGCTTTCTTT.

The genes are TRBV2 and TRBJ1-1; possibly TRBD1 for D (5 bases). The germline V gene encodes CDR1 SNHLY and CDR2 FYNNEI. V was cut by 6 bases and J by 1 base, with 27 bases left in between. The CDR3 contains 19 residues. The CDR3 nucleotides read TGTGCCAGCAGGTCCGGGGGGACCTTCGACGGGAGAGGGAACACTGAAGCTTTCTTT. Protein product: CASRSGGTFDGRGNTEAFF.

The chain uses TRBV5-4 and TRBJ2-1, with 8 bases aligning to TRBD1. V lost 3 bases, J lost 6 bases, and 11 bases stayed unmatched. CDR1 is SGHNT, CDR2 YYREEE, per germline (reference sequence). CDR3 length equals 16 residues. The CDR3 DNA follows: TGTGCCAGCAGCTCCCGGACGACAGGGGTCCGCAATGAGCAGTTCTTC. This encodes CASSSRTTGVRNEQFF.

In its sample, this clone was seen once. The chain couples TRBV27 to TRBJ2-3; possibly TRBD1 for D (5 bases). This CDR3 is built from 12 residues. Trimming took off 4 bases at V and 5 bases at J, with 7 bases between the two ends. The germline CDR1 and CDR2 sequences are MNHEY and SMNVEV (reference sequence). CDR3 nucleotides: TGTGCCAGCAGTTCAGGGATAGATACGCAGTATTTT. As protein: CASSSGIDTQYF.

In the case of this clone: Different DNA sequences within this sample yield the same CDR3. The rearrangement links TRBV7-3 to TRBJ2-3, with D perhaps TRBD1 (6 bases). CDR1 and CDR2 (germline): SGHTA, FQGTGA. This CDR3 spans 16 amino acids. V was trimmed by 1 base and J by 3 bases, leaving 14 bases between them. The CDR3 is CASSLNPGTSTDTQYF. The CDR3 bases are TGTGCCAGCAGCTTAAACCCCGGGACAAGTACAGATACGCAGTATTTT.

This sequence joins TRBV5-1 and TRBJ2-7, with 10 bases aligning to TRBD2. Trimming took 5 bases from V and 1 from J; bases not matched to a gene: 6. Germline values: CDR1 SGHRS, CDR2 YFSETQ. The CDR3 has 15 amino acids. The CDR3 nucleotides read TGCGCCAGCAGACTCGGACTAGCGGAGTCCTACGAGCAGTACTTC. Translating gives CASRLGLAESYEQYF.

CDR3 nucleotides: TGTGCCAGCAGCTTGGGCGGCCGGGAAAAACTGTTTTTT. Translating gives CASSLGGREKLFF. The chain links TRBV5-5 to TRBJ1-4; D is unresolved. The CDR3 consists of 13 residues. The germline CDR1 and CDR2 sequences are SGHKS and YYEKEE (reference sequence). The V gene lost 0 bases and the J gene lost 8 bases, with 8 bases spanning the gap.

The DNA of the CDR3 is TGTGCCAGTCGACAGGGTGTGAACACTGAAGCTTTCTTT. It is translated as CASRQGVNTEAFF. The chain recombines TRBV6-1 with TRBJ1-1; 7 nucleotides align to TRBD1. The CDR3 has 13 amino acids. With V trimmed by 9 bases and J by 0 bases, 4 bases remained unmatched. Germline CDR1 reads MNHNS; CDR2 reads SASEGT.

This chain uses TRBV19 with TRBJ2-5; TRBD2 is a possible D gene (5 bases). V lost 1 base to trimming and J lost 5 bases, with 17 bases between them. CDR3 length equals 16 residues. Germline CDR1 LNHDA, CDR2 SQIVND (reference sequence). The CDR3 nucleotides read TGTGCCAGTAGTATAGGGGCTGGAGAGGGAGTGGAGACCCAGTACTTC. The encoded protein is CASSIGAGEGVETQYF.

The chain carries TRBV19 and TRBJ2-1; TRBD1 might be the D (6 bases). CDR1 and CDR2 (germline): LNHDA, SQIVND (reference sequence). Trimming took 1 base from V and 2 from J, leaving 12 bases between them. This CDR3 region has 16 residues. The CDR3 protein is CASSIVNRVTYNEQFF. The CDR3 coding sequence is TGTGCCAGTAGTATAGTGAACAGGGTTACCTACAATGAGCAGTTCTTC.

For the CDR3, the DNA is TGTGCCAGCAGGCGTCAGGGGGCGCGGGTCACCGGGGAGCTGTTTTTT. This encodes CASRRQGARVTGELFF. The V and J genes are TRBV7-6 and TRBJ2-2; 8 nucleotides match TRBD1. The V gene's germline CDR1 is SGHVS and CDR2 FNYEAQ. V dropped 6 bases and J dropped 4; count of bases not matched to a gene: 10. CDR3 length equals 16 residues.

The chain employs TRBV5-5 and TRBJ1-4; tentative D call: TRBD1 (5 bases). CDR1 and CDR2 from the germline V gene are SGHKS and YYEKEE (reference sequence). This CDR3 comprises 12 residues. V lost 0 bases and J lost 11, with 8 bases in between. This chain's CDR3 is CASSLEGVKLFF. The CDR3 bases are TGTGCCAGCAGCTTGGAAGGGGTCAAACTGTTTTTT. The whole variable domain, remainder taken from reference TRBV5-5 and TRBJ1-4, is DAGVTQSPTHLIKTRGQQVTLRCSPISGHKSVSWYQQVLGQGPQFIFQYYEKEERGRGNFPDRFSARQFPNYSSELNVNALLLGDSALYLCASSLEGVKLFFGSGTQLSVL.

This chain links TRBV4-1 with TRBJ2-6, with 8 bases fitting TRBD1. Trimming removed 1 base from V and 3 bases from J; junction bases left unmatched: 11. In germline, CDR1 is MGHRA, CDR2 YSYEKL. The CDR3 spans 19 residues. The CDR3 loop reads CASSQAEGQGVGGANVLTF. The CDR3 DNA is TGCGCCAGCAGCCAAGCCGAAGGACAGGGAGTTGGTGGGGCCAACGTCCTGACTTTC.

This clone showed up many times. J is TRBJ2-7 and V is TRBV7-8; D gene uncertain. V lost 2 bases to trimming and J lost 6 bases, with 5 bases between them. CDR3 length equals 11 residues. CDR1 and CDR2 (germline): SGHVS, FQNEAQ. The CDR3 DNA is TGTGCCAGCAGCTTACCGGGCGAGCAGTACTTC. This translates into CASSLPGEQYF.

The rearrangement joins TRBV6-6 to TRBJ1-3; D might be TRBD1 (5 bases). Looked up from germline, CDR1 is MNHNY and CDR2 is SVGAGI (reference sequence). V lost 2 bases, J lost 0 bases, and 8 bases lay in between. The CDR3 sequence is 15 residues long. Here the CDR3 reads CASSYLTASGNTIYF. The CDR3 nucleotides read TGTGCCAGCAGTTACCTGACAGCCTCTGGAAACACCATATATTTT.

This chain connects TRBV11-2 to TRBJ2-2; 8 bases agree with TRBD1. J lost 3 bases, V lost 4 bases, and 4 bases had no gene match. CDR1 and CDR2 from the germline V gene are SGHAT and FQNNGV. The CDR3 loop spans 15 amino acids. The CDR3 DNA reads TGTGCCAGCAGCTCCAGGGGGCCCTACACCGGGGAGCTGTTTTTT. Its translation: CASSSRGPYTGELFF.

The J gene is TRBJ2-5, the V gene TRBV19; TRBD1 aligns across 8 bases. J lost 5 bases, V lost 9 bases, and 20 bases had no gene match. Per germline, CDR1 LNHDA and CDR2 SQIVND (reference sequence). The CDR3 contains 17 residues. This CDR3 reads CASRNYGTGDVRETQYF. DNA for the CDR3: TGTGCCAGCCGGAATTACGGGACAGGAGACGTTCGGGAGACCCAGTACTTC.

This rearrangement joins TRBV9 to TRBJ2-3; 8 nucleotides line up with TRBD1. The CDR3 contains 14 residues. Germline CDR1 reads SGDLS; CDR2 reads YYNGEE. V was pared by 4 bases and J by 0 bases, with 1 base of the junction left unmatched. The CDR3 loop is CASSTGGSTDTQYF. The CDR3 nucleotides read TGTGCCAGCAGCACAGGGGGTAGCACAGATACGCAGTATTTT.

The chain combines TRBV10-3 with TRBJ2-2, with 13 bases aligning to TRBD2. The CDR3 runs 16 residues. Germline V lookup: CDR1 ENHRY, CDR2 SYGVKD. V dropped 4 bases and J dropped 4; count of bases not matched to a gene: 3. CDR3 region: CAISGTSGSVTGELFF. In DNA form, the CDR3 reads TGTGCCATCAGTGGGACTAGCGGGAGTGTCACCGGGGAGCTGTTTTTT.